This entry features one T cell receptor beta chain sequence. Trimming removed 10 bases at V and 5 bases at J, with 17 bases between. Germline V CDR1 and CDR2: SNHLY, FYNNEI. CDR3 length: 13 residues. This entry is derived from a study of blood T cell repertoires in COVID-19. Sequencing used immunoSEQ multiplex PCR; TCRdb keeps in-frame clones, though not all of them. Among 150,000 to 200,000 clones, about 88% were seen once, and the ten largest hold under 3%. The sample comprised peripheral blood. The TCR was taken from a woman aged 25 to 45 with active or convalescent COVID-19. The chain carries TRBV2 and TRBJ1-1, with D possibly TRBD1 on 5 matching bases. The CDR3 here is CATRYARGTEAFF. CDR3 nucleotides: TGTGCCACCCGGTACGCAAGGGGAACTGAAGCTTTCTTT.